This T cell receptor (beta chain) emerged from a study of beta chain features in type 1 diabetes. Study as a whole: What patients shared with healthy donors was a similar profile of age, gender and cell yields. Findings of the study overall: The study found fewer insertions and more deletions at VDJ junctions in type 1 diabetes patients.

For this clone: Its specificity is not known.

Investigators reverse transcribed all isolated RNA, so they sequenced expressed TCRB transcripts. Only in-frame clones appear in the TCRdb table, and some are missing; sequencing was by immunoSEQ multiplex PCR. The sample has about 220,000 clones; about a tenth are singletons. The germline V gene has CDR1 SQVTM and CDR2 ANQGSEA. Trimming removed 5 bases at V and 6 bases at J, with 14 bases between. The CDR3 contains 13 residues. This receptor was identified in a man between 18 and 35 years old in good health. The sequencing sample was made of central memory CD4+ T cells from blood. This rearrangement joins TRBV29-1 to TRBJ2-1; no firm D call. CDR3 region: CSVPSSSLNEQFF. CDR3 DNA sequence: TGCAGCGTTCCTTCGAGTAGCCTCAATGAGCAGTTCTTC.